A single sample gave rise to the 26 T cell receptor beta chains below, sequenced in a study of blood T cell repertoires in COVID-19. Profiled with immunoSEQ multiplex PCR; TCRdb holds only in-frame clones, not every one. This sample has some 150,000 clones; 65% to 85% occur once, and the top ten carry approximately 13%. The sequenced sample consisted of peripheral blood. These receptors all stem from a man aged 55 to 70 with active or convalescent COVID-19.

V gene TRBV3-1 (or the pseudogene TRBV3-2) combines with J gene TRBJ2-5, with TRBD2 as a possible D gene (6 bases). The CDR3 is 15 residues long. Trimming pared 0 bases from V and 5 bases from J, leaving 13 bases between. Germline values: CDR1 LGHDT, CDR2 YNNKEL (reference sequence). This CDR3 reads CASSQDRGVWETQYF. Written as DNA, the CDR3 is TGTGCCAGCAGCCAAGATCGCGGGGTTTGGGAGACCCAGTACTTC.

The chain links TRBV6-5 to TRBJ1-2; no firm D call. V lost 6 bases, J lost 8 bases, and 13 bases lay in between. The CDR3 extends over 12 amino acids. The germline V gene encodes CDR1 MNHEY and CDR2 SVGAGI. CDR3 amino acids: CASSRGLLGYTF. The DNA of the CDR3 is TGTGCCAGCAGCCGGGGTCTCTTAGGCTACACCTTC.

The chain has TRBV4-2 and TRBJ2-2; TRBD2 matches 9 bases. The germline CDR1 and CDR2 sequences are LGHNA and YNFKEQ. CDR3 length equals 14 residues. The junction had 4 bases not matched to a gene; V was cut back by 4 bases and J by 7 bases. The CDR3 nucleotides are TGTGCCAGCAGCCTACTAGCGGGCGACGGGGAGCTGTTTTTT. Amino acids: CASSLLAGDGELFF.

Note on this clone: Other DNA sequences from this sample encode an identical CDR3 as well. The V gene is TRBV5-1, the J gene TRBJ1-4; tentatively, D is TRBD1 (6 bases). Germline V gives CDR1 SGHRS, CDR2 YFSETQ. This CDR3 comprises 14 residues. V gave up 0 bases and J gave up 8 bases, with 11 bases separating them. CDR3 sequence: CASSLDRAGEKLFF. CDR3 DNA: TGCGCCAGCAGCTTGGACAGGGCGGGCGAAAAACTGTTTTTT. Drawing the rest from reference TRBV5-1 and TRBJ1-4, the complete variable domain is KAGVTQTPRYLIKTRGQQVTLSCSPISGHRSVSWYQQTPGQGLQFLFEYFSETQRNKGNFPGRFSGRQFSNSRSEMNVSTLELGDSALYLCASSLDRAGEKLFFGSGTQLSVL.

V usage is TRBV7-3 and J usage is TRBJ2-3; TRBD2 matches at 12 bases. This CDR3 comprises 15 residues. Losses at the gene ends were 4 bases for V and 9 bases for J; bases not matched to a gene: 8. CDR1 and CDR2 from the germline V gene are SGHTA and FQGTGA. CDR3 nucleotides: TGTGCCAGCAGCTCTAGGACTAGCGGGATCGACACGCAGTATTTT. Protein: CASSSRTSGIDTQYF.

The rearrangement joins TRBV9 to TRBJ2-7, with no clear D. This CDR3 contains 13 residues. The germline V gene encodes CDR1 SGDLS and CDR2 YYNGEE. Deletions cut 0 bases from V and 3 bases from J, with 7 bases between. CDR3 nucleotides: TGTGCCAGCAGCGTAGACAGTCACTACGAGCAGTACTTC. Translation gives CASSVDSHYEQYF.

The V and J genes are TRBV3-1 (or the pseudogene TRBV3-2) and TRBJ1-4, with 10 bases identical to TRBD1. Unmatched junction bases numbered 3, after V lost 3 bases and J lost 5 bases. Germline assignment: CDR1 LGHDT and CDR2 YNNKEL (reference sequence). The CDR3 runs 15 residues. CDR3 amino acids: CASSQMGQGNEKLFF. The CDR3 coding sequence is TGTGCCAGCAGCCAGATGGGACAGGGGAATGAAAAACTGTTTTTT.

The count of this clone is one. The chain joins TRBV9 to TRBJ1-6; D gene unclear. This CDR3 is 13 amino acids long. Germline V gives CDR1 SGDLS, CDR2 YYNGEE. V dropped 1 base and J dropped 10 bases, with 9 bases sitting between them. The CDR3 coding sequence is TGTGCCAGCAGCGTATCGGGGTACTCACCCCTCCACTTT. This codes for CASSVSGYSPLHF.

This clone was detected only once. The rearrangement links TRBV24-1 to TRBJ2-5, with TRBD1 matching 8 bases. The germline gives CDR1 KGHDR, CDR2 SFDVKD. The CDR3 is made up of 16 amino acids. Losses at the gene ends were 7 bases for V and 3 bases for J; bases not matched to a gene: 12. As DNA, the CDR3 is TGTGCCACCAGCCCCCCTTATGGACAGGGTAAAGAGACCCAGTACTTC. Its translation: CATSPPYGQGKETQYF.

This chain links TRBV5-1 with TRBJ2-1; D remains ambiguous. Trimming removed 5 bases from V and 6 bases from J, with 12 bases in between. There are 13 residues in the CDR3. The germline CDR1 and CDR2 sequences are SGHRS and YFSETQ. CDR3 residues: CASRRSVGNEQFF. The DNA of the CDR3 is TGCGCCAGCAGGAGGTCCGTGGGCAATGAGCAGTTCTTC.

The chain is built from TRBV27 and TRBJ1-2; TRBD1 matches at 7 bases. Per the germline V gene, CDR1 is MNHEY and CDR2 is SMNVEV (reference sequence). Trimming removed 5 bases from V and 0 bases from J; junction bases left unmatched: 9. This CDR3 spans 16 amino acids. The CDR3 nucleotides read TGTGCCAGCAGTCTTCGACAGGGTAGCACTAACTATGGCTACACCTTC. This sequence encodes CASSLRQGSTNYGYTF.

This clone was counted a few times. The chain uses TRBV6-5 and TRBJ1-2; D is ambiguous. CDR3 length: 14 residues. Between the trimmed V and J ends, which lost 0 bases and 0 bases, there was a span of 5 bases. Germline lookup yields CDR1 MNHEY and CDR2 SVGAGI. The CDR3 region is CASSYSPANYGYTF. Written as DNA, the CDR3 is TGTGCCAGCAGTTACTCCCCGGCTAACTATGGCTACACCTTC.

The chain employs TRBV10-3 and TRBJ2-2, with D possibly matching TRBD2 (5 bases). CDR3 size: 14 residues. Per the germline V gene, CDR1 is ENHRY and CDR2 is SYGVKD. Trimming removed 10 bases from V and 3 bases from J, with 15 bases in between. CDR3 amino acids: CATTIQRDTGELFF. The CDR3 DNA reads TGTGCCACAACGATCCAGAGGGACACCGGGGAGCTGTTTTTT.

The chain is built from TRBV3-1 (or the pseudogene TRBV3-2) and TRBJ2-1, with 11 bases aligning to TRBD2. The germline CDR1 and CDR2 sequences are LGHDT and YNNKEL (reference sequence). Germline trimming cut 4 bases from V and 7 bases from J; bases unmatched to any gene: 12. There are 17 residues in the CDR3. The DNA for the CDR3 is TGTGCCAGCAGCCCGGATCTAGCGGGGGGAAGCCTAAATGAGCAGTTCTTC. This gives the protein CASSPDLAGGSLNEQFF.

This rearrangement joins TRBV9 to TRBJ2-2; a possible D gene is TRBD2 (5 bases). Trimming stripped 0 bases from V and 9 bases from J, with 18 bases between. CDR3 length: 16 residues. Looked up from germline, CDR1 is SGDLS and CDR2 is YYNGEE. CDR3: CASSVGAGVFVRELFF. CDR3 coding DNA: TGTGCCAGCAGCGTAGGCGCGGGCGTTTTTGTTAGGGAGCTGTTTTTT.

This sequence joins TRBV7-3 and TRBJ2-2; possible D gene TRBD2, 6 bases. The V and J ends lost 3 bases and 1 base respectively, with 12 bases between them. The CDR3 is made up of 16 amino acids. Germline V gene data show CDR1 as SGHTA and CDR2 as FQGTGA. CDR3 protein: CASSFRGGRNTGELFF. The CDR3 region has the DNA TGTGCCAGCAGCTTCCGGGGAGGCAGGAACACCGGGGAGCTGTTTTTT. Complete variable domain (other parts from reference TRBV7-3 and TRBJ2-2): GAGVSQTPSNKVTEKGKYVELRCDPISGHTALYWYRQSLGQGPEFLIYFQGTGAADDSGLPNDRFFAVRPEGSVSTLKIQRTERGDSAVYLCASSFRGGRNTGELFFGEGSRLTVL.

This chain links TRBV2 with TRBJ2-2, with a weak D call TRBD1 (6 bases). Germline CDR1 reads SNHLY; CDR2 reads FYNNEI. V gave up 6 bases and J gave up 1 base, with 12 bases separating them. This CDR3 spans 15 amino acids. This CDR3 is CASSLQGLNTGELFF. The CDR3 DNA is TGTGCCAGCAGCCTACAGGGATTGAACACCGGGGAGCTGTTTTTT.

V and J are TRBV19 and TRBJ1-1; D may be TRBD1 (5 bases). Trimming shortened V by 3 bases and J by 11 bases, and 16 bases separated the two germline ends. The CDR3 runs to 13 residues. Per the germline V gene, CDR1 is LNHDA and CDR2 is SQIVND (reference sequence). CDR3 sequence (DNA): TGTGCCAGTAGTATGGGGATTTGGGGCAGGGCTTTCTTT. Translation: CASSMGIWGRAFF.

The gene calls are TRBV24-1 and TRBJ2-1, with D possibly matching TRBD1 (7 bases). This CDR3 spans 16 amino acids. Deletions cut 10 bases from V and 0 bases from J, with 18 bases between. Germline lookup yields CDR1 KGHDR and CDR2 SFDVKD. CDR3 amino acids: CATMTRGEGSYNEQFF. The CDR3 nucleotides read TGTGCCACTATGACCAGGGGGGAAGGCTCCTACAATGAGCAGTTCTTC.

The CDR3 bases are TGTGCCAGCAGACTACTGAGCAATGAGCAGTTCTTC. Its protein product is CASRLLSNEQFF. The chain combines TRBV7-2 with TRBJ2-1; D unclear. The ends were cut back, 6 bases at V and 6 bases at J, with 9 bases in the middle. CDR3 length: 12 amino acids. Germline lookup yields CDR1 SGHTA and CDR2 FQGNSA.

The rearrangement joins TRBV5-1 to TRBJ2-7; D possibly corresponds to TRBD2 (5 bases). V was clipped by 3 bases and J by 6 bases, with 16 bases between them. The CDR3 is made up of 14 amino acids. Germline CDR1 and CDR2: SGHRS and YFSETQ. The CDR3 DNA follows: TGCGCCAGCAGCTCCGGACTCTCCTATTCCGAGCAGTACTTC. Amino acid sequence: CASSSGLSYSEQYF.

This chain links TRBV28 with TRBJ1-2; possibly TRBD1 for D (5 bases). Germline V gene lookup returns CDR1 MDHEN and CDR2 SYDVKM. The germline V and J ends were trimmed by 6 bases and 7 bases, with 12 bases remaining between them. This CDR3 is built from 12 residues. As DNA, the CDR3 is TGTGCCAGCAGGGGGGGAATAGGTGGCTACACCTTC. Translating gives CASRGGIGGYTF.

In its sample, this clone was seen once. The chain joins TRBV7-2 to TRBJ2-7; 7 bases line up with TRBD2. Germline V CDR1 and CDR2: SGHTA, FQGNSA. The V gene end was trimmed by 1 base and the J gene end by 4 bases; junction bases not matched to a gene: 4. CDR3 length: 14 residues. Here the CDR3 reads CASSLGTSNYEQYF. DNA of the CDR3: TGTGCCAGCAGCTTAGGGACTAGTAATTACGAGCAGTACTTC.

The V gene is TRBV29-1, the J gene TRBJ2-3; 8 bases map to TRBD1. Trimming at V came to 4 bases and at J to 5 bases, leaving 8 bases not matched to a gene. The CDR3 length is 14 residues. Germline-derived CDR1 and CDR2 are SQVTM and ANQGSEA. CDR3 residues: CSVGFGDRRDTQYF. Here the CDR3 DNA reads TGCAGCGTTGGGTTTGGGGACAGGAGAGATACGCAGTATTTT.

V gene TRBV7-3 combines with J gene TRBJ2-1; no definite D call. Germline V gene lookup returns CDR1 SGHTA and CDR2 FQGTGA. V was clipped by 5 bases and J by 6 bases, with 17 bases between them. This CDR3 has 15 residues. The CDR3 is CASSTRPRPSNEQFF. The CDR3 DNA follows: TGTGCCAGCAGCACGCGACCCAGGCCCAGCAATGAGCAGTTCTTC.

This clone was observed a single time. This chain connects TRBV18 to TRBJ1-6; possibly TRBD1 for D (6 bases). Germline V gene sequence: CDR1 KGHSH, CDR2 LQKENI. Trimming removed 6 bases from V and 9 bases from J, with 18 bases in between. This CDR3 contains 15 residues. This CDR3 is CASSPNVQGSSPLHF. CDR3 coding DNA: TGTGCCAGCTCCCCTAACGTACAGGGAAGTTCACCCCTCCACTTT. Based on the CDR3 plus reference TRBV18 and TRBJ1-6, the full variable domain is NAGVMQNPRHLVRRRGQEARLRCSPMKGHSHVYWYRQLPEEGLKFMVYLQKENIIDESGMPKERFSAEFPKEGPSILRIQQVVRGDSAAYFCASSPNVQGSSPLHFGNGTRLTVT.